The 9 T cell receptor beta chains in this list originate from one sample, sequenced in a study of blood T cell repertoires in COVID-19. Sequencing used immunoSEQ multiplex PCR; TCRdb keeps in-frame clones, though not all of them. The sample lists around 170,000 clones, 84% occurring once. Sequencing input: PBMCs or T cells enriched from blood (not recorded which). These receptor sequences come from a man aged 50-59 years who had recovered from COVID-19.

The chain has TRBV9 and TRBJ1-2; D gene uncertain. The V gene's germline CDR1 is SGDLS and CDR2 YYNGEE. CDR3 length: 14 amino acids. V gave up 3 bases and J gave up 8 bases, with 17 bases separating them. This CDR3 is CASSARERAGGYTF. CDR3 DNA sequence: TGTGCCAGCAGCGCCCGGGAAAGGGCTGGGGGCTACACCTTC.

The genes are TRBV28 and TRBJ1-1; D may be TRBD1 (5 bases). The CDR3 extends over 14 amino acids. V lost 7 bases and J 2 bases, leaving 14 bases between the germline ends. Germline V gives CDR1 MDHEN, CDR2 SYDVKM. As DNA, the CDR3 is TGTGCCAGCAAGGACACCCAGACCAACACTGAAGCTTTCTTT. It encodes CASKDTQTNTEAFF. Drawing the rest from reference TRBV28 and TRBJ1-1, the complete variable domain is DVKVTQSSRYLVKRTGEKVFLECVQDMDHENMFWYRQDPGLGLRLIYFSYDVKMKEKGDIPEGYSVSREKKERFSLILESASTNQTSMYLCASKDTQTNTEAFFGQGTRLTVV.

V is TRBV5-5 and J is TRBJ2-5, with 8 bases aligning to TRBD2. The CDR3 is 16 residues long. The V segment lost 2 bases and the J segment 5 bases; nucleotides outside the gene matches: 11. In germline, CDR1 is SGHKS, CDR2 YYEKEE (reference sequence). This CDR3 is CASSFSRGALIETQYF. The CDR3 DNA reads TGTGCCAGCAGCTTCTCGCGGGGGGCGCTGATCGAGACCCAGTACTTC.

J is TRBJ2-2 and V is TRBV5-1, with 9 bases lining up with TRBD1. With V trimmed by 4 bases and J by 5 bases, 9 bases remained unmatched. Germline-derived CDR1 and CDR2 are SGHRS and YFSETQ. The CDR3 contains 16 residues. The CDR3 DNA is TGCGCCAGCAGCCAGGGGTGGACAGGGGAAACCGGGGAGCTGTTTTTT. Translated: CASSQGWTGETGELFF.

The chain recombines TRBV5-4 with TRBJ1-2; D uncertain. CDR3 size: 14 residues. Trimming pared 1 base from V and 5 bases from J, leaving 12 bases between. Germline CDR1 is SGHNT and CDR2 is YYREEE (reference sequence). CDR3 residues: CASSLLQQPYGYTF. The CDR3 region has the DNA TGTGCCAGCAGCTTGCTACAGCAACCTTATGGCTACACCTTC.

The CDR3 sequence: CASSLAVGAGGLYTQYF. In DNA form, the CDR3 reads TGCGCCAGCAGCTTGGCCGTGGGCGCAGGGGGCCTGTATACGCAGTATTTT. The chain couples TRBV5-1 to TRBJ2-3, with 8 bases fitting TRBD1. The V gene's germline CDR1 is SGHRS and CDR2 YFSETQ. Germline trimming cut 0 bases from V and 7 bases from J; bases unmatched to any gene: 13. The CDR3 spans 17 residues.

This clone was recorded at least ten times. The V gene is TRBV6-1, the J gene TRBJ1-2; D perhaps matches TRBD1 (5 bases). The CDR3 runs 17 residues. Germline CDR1 and CDR2: MNHNS and SASEGT. V shed 4 bases and J shed 7 bases, with 25 bases lying between them. This CDR3 is CASSVTGTEGQLGGYTF. In DNA form, the CDR3 reads TGTGCCAGCAGTGTTACCGGGACGGAGGGGCAATTGGGTGGCTACACCTTC.

V gene TRBV6-5 combines with J gene TRBJ2-7; weak D call: TRBD2 (6 bases). CDR1 and CDR2 (germline): MNHEY, SVGAGI. V shed 8 bases and J shed 9 bases, with 17 bases lying between them. The CDR3 is made up of 12 amino acids. CDR3 nucleotides: TGTGCCAGCCTCCGGGCGGGGTCGGGGCAGTACTTC. It yields the protein CASLRAGSGQYF.

The chain carries TRBV11-2 and TRBJ2-7; maybe TRBD2 (5 bases). From germline, CDR1 is SGHAT and CDR2 FQNNGV. This CDR3 has 17 residues. Trimming cost V 3 bases and J 6 bases, with 24 bases left between them. CDR3 coding DNA: TGTGCCAGCAGCTTCAAGTGGGCTAGCTCATCGGGTGTCGAGCAGTACTTC. It yields the protein CASSFKWASSSGVEQYF.